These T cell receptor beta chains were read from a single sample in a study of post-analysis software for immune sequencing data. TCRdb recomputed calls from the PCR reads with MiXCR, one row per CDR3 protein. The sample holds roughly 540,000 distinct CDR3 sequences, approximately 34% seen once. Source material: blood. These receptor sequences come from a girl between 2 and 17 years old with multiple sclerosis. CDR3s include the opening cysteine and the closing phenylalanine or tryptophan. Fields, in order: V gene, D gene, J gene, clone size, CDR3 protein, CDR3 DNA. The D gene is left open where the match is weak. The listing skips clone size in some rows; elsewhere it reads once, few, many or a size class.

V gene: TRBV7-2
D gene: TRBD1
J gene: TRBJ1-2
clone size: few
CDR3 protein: CASSLAPARGRGGYTF
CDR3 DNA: TGTGCCAGCAGCTTAGCGCCCGCCAGGGGGCGCGGGGGCTACACCTTC

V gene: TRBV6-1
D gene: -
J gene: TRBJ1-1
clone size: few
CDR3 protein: CASSEALRGTVNTEAFF
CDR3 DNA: TGTGCCAGCAGCGAGGCTCTTCGAGGGACGGTGAACACTGAAGCTTTCTTT

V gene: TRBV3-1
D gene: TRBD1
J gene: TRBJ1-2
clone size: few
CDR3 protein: CASSGTGGHGYTF
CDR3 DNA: TGTGCCAGCAGCGGGACAGGGGGTCATGGCTACACCTTC

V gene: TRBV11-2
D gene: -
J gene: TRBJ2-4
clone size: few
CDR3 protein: CASSLEAAGKNIQYF
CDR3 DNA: TGTGCCAGCAGCTTAGAGGCAGCGGGCAAAAACATTCAGTACTTC

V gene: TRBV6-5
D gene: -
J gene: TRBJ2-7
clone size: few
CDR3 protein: CASSSSFPSGYSYEQYF
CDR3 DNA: TGTGCCAGCAGTTCCTCTTTCCCCAGCGGGTACTCCTACGAGCAGTACTTC

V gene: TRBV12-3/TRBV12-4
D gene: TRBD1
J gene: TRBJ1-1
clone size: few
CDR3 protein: CASATGRDTEAFF
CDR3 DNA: TGTGCCAGCGCGACAGGGAGGGACACTGAAGCTTTCTTT

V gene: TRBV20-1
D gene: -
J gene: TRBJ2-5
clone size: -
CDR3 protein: CSARLWVRVQETQYF
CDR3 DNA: TGCAGTGCTAGATTATGGGTCAGAGTCCAAGAGACCCAGTACTTC

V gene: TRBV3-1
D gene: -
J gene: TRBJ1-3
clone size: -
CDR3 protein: CASSQGGTSGNTIYF
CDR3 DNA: TGTGCCAGCAGCCAAGGGGGGACCTCTGGAAACACCATATATTTT

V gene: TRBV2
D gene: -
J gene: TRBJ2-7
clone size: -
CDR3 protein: CASSATVGYEQYF
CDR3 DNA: TGTGCCAGCAGTGCCACGGTCGGCTACGAGCAGTACTTC

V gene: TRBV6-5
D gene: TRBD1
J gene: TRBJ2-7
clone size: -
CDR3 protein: CASSYSTGSLSEQYF
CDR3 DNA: TGTGCCAGCAGTTACTCGACAGGGTCCCTCAGCGAGCAGTACTTC

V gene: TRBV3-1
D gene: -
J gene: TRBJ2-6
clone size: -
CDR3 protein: CASSSRTAGANVLTF
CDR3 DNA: TGTGCCAGCAGCTCTCGGACCGCTGGGGCCAACGTCCTGACTTTC

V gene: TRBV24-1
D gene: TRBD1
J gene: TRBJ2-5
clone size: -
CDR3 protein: CATSDRTGPQETQYF
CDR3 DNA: TGTGCCACCAGTGACCGGACAGGACCCCAAGAGACCCAGTACTTC

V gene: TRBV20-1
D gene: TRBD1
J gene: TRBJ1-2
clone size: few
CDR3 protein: CSARDPRTGRNGYTF
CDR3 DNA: TGCAGTGCTAGAGATCCTCGGACAGGGAGGAATGGCTACACCTTC

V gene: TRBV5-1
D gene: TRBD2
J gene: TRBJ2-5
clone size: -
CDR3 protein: CASSWTSGGVQETQYF
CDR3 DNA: TGCGCCAGCAGCTGGACTAGCGGGGGGGTCCAAGAGACCCAGTACTTC

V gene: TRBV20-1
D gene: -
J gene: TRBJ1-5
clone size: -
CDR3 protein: CSATKAAEPYSNQPQHF
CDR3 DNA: TGCAGTGCGACGAAGGCAGCTGAACCTTATAGCAATCAGCCCCAGCATTTT

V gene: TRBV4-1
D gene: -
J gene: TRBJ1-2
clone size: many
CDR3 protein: CASSQDAQGRLYGYTF
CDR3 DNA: TGCGCCAGCAGCCAAGATGCGCAGGGGAGGCTCTATGGCTACACCTTC

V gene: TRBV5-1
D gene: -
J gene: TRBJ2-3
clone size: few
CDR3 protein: CASSLARGGPNTQYF
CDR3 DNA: TGCGCCAGCAGCTTGGCGAGGGGGGGCCCAAATACGCAGTATTTT

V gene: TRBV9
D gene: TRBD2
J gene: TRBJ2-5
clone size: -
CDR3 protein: CASSPPPGGKETQYF
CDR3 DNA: TGTGCCAGCAGCCCCCCCCCCGGGGGGAAAGAGACCCAGTACTTC

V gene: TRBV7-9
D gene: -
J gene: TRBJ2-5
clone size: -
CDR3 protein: CASLGLAIETQYF
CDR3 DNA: TGTGCCAGCCTTGGACTGGCGATCGAGACCCAGTACTTC

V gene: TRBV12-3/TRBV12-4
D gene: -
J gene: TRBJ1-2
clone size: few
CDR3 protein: CASSLIQGSYGYTF
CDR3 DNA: TGTGCCAGCAGTTTGATCCAGGGGAGCTATGGCTACACCTTC

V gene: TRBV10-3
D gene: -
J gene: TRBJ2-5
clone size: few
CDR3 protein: CAISERGEETQYF
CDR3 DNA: TGTGCCATCAGTGAAAGGGGCGAAGAGACCCAGTACTTC

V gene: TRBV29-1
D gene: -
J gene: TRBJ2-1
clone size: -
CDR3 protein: CSVDRLRSYNEQFF
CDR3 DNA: TGCAGCGTTGATAGGCTCCGCTCCTACAATGAGCAGTTCTTC

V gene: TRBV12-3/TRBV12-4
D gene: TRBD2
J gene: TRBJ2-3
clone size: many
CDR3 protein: CASSWLAGGDGTDTQYF
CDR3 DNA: TGTGCCAGCAGTTGGCTAGCGGGGGGCGACGGGACAGATACGCAGTATTTT

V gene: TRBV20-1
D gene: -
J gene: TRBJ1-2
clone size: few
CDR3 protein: CSARSIGDGYTF
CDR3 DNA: TGCAGTGCTAGGTCAATTGGGGATGGCTACACCTTC

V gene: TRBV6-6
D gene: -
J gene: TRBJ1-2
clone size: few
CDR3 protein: CASSWGDNGYTF
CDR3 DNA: TGTGCCAGCAGTTGGGGGGATAATGGCTACACCTTC

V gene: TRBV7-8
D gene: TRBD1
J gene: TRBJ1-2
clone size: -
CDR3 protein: CVSSRTGGTNYGYTF
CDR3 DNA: TGTGTCAGCAGTCGGACAGGGGGGACTAACTATGGCTACACCTTC